This T cell receptor beta chain was retrieved from a study of CD8+ T cells in alopecia areata. Looking at the study overall: Grafting placed skin from roughly 6-13-month-old C3H/HeJ donors with spontaneous alopecia onto roughly 7-11-week-old female C3H/HeJ mice.

The V gene's germline CDR1 is FNHDT and CDR2 SITEND (reference sequence). Trimming pared 0 bases from V and 4 bases from J, leaving 7 bases between. This CDR3 spans 13 amino acids. This clone has a handful of counts. The antigen is unknown. Genes and germline come from the mouse. The read stops 4 residues short of the end of the CDR3; the missing end is completed from the germline J gene. The sample contains more than one DNA sequence encoding this CDR3. RNA was isolated and reverse transcribed to cDNA, the sequencing template. Libraries were prepared by immunoSEQ multiplex PCR; TCRdb keeps only in-frame clonotypes and omits some of them. The table records 270,000 or so clones without singletons, the ten largest covering 1.2%. Cutaneous lymph nodes were pooled and cells sorted by CD4, CD8alpha, NKG2D, NKG2ACE and more. Whole-study findings and limits: Researchers report lesional scalp, most notably alopecia totalis/universalis, outstripped normal scalp in clonality. Relative to mice, TCR sharing across patients was less clear, a difference possibly HLA-related. Resident alphabeta T cells of normal skin are also sequenced in scalp samples.

V is TRBV19 and J is TRBJ1-2; D is unresolved. This receptor was identified in a C3H/HeJ mouse with alopecia areata. Mouse strain MHC haplotype: H2-k. The sequenced sample was CD4+ T cells sorted from a lymph node. CDR3: CASSIGGGSDYTF. CDR3 DNA (partial): TGTGCCAGCAGTATAGGGGGAGGCTCC. The full variable domain, completed using reference TRBV19 and TRBJ1-2, is GGIITQTPKFLIGQEGQKLTLKCQQNFNHDTMYWYRQDSGKGLRLIYYSITENDLQKGDLSEGYDASREKKSSFSLTVTSAQKNEMAVFLCASSIGGGSDYTFGSGTRLLVI.